Listed below are T cell receptor beta chains from one sample, sequenced in a study of PD-1 blockade in classical Hodgkin lymphoma. Some clones are missing from TCRdb's copy, which holds only in-frame ones; the method was immunoSEQ multiplex PCR. Among 130,000 to 150,000 clones listed, about 81% were seen once. The sequencing used peripheral blood mononuclear cells (PBMCs), collected before the second cycle of nivolumab. These receptors all stem from a human donor with classical Hodgkin lymphoma. CDR3s include the opening cysteine and the closing phenylalanine or tryptophan. D genes are given only for firm matches. Expanded clones get a size class; other rows say once, few or many, or leave the size out.

j_call,d_call,v_call,clone_size,cdr3_aa,cdr3_nt
TRBJ1-2,TRBD1,TRBV7-9,-,CASSLGTEQYYGYTF,TGTGCCAGCAGCCTTGGGACAGAGCAGTACTATGGCTACACCTTC
TRBJ2-4,-,TRBV6-5,-,CASSYSVEVKNIQYF,TGTGCCAGCAGTTACTCGGTGGAAGTCAAAAACATTCAGTACTTC
TRBJ2-2,TRBD1,TRBV9,-,CASSATGDPGELFF,TGTGCCAGCAGCGCTACAGGGGACCCCGGGGAGCTGTTTTTT
TRBJ2-7,-,TRBV15,-,CATSRDRVYEQYF,TGTGCCACCAGCAGAGATAGGGTTTACGAGCAGTACTTC
TRBJ1-6,-,TRBV10-3,-,CAISPGGGNSPLHF,TGTGCCATCAGTCCGGGGGGAGGTAATTCACCCCTCCACTTT
TRBJ2-7,-,TRBV19,-,CASSIGNGWAYEQYF,TGTGCCAGTAGTATAGGGAACGGATGGGCCTACGAGCAGTACTTC
TRBJ2-7,-,TRBV6-6,-,CASSFGTLTYEQYF,TGTGCCAGCAGCTTCGGGACACTTACCTACGAGCAGTACTTC
TRBJ1-2,-,TRBV9,-,CASSVGGDTVYGYTF,TGTGCCAGCAGCGTAGGAGGGGACACGGTCTATGGCTACACCTTC
TRBJ2-3,TRBD2,TRBV5-1,-,CASSLRTSGRPDTQYF,TGCGCCAGCAGCCTAAGGACTAGCGGGAGACCAGATACGCAGTATTTT
TRBJ2-5,TRBD1,TRBV7-9,-,CASSLGGQGGETQYF,TGTGCCAGCAGCTTAGGCGGACAGGGGGGAGAGACCCAGTACTTC
TRBJ2-2,-,TRBV19,-,CASSTPSRSTGELFF,TGTGCCAGTAGTACCCCCTCAAGGAGCACCGGGGAGCTGTTTTTT
TRBJ2-5,-,TRBV11-2,-,CASSLGVQETQYF,TGTGCCAGCAGCTTAGGGGTTCAAGAGACCCAGTACTTC
TRBJ2-7,-,TRBV5-1,-,CASSLGRVEREQYF,TGCGCCAGCAGCTTGGGACGGGTCGAAAGGGAGCAGTACTTC
TRBJ2-3,TRBD2,TRBV7-7,-,CASSVTSTSTDTQYF,TGTGCCAGCAGCGTGACTAGCACTAGCACAGATACGCAGTATTTT
TRBJ2-3,TRBD1,TRBV18,-,CASSPSTGGRDTQYF,TGTGCCAGCTCACCGTCGACAGGGGGCAGAGATACGCAGTATTTT
TRBJ1-5,-,TRBV19,-,CASSMAQYGNQPQHF,TGTGCCAGTAGTATGGCGCAGTATGGCAATCAGCCCCAGCATTTT
TRBJ1-2,TRBD1,TRBV6-6,-,CASSWTGEGYGYTF,TGTGCCAGCAGTTGGACAGGGGAGGGCTATGGCTACACCTTC
TRBJ1-6,-,TRBV19,many,CASSIARDSPLHF,TGTGCCAGTAGTATAGCCAGGGATTCACCCCTCCACTTT
TRBJ2-5,-,TRBV5-4,once,CASSSSDRKETQYF,TGTGCCAGCAGCTCTTCAGACAGAAAAGAGACCCAGTACTTC
TRBJ1-1,-,TRBV6-6,few,CASSYGEEYTEAFF,TGTGCCAGCAGTTACGGGGAGGAATACACTGAAGCTTTCTTT
TRBJ2-2,TRBD2,TRBV11-2,-,CASSTGQREVTNTGELFF,TGTGCCAGCAGCACAGGGCAGCGGGAGGTTACGAACACCGGGGAGCTGTTTTTT
TRBJ1-5,TRBD1,TRBV28,-,CASSGTTGINQPQHF,TGTGCCAGCAGTGGGACGACAGGGATCAATCAGCCCCAGCATTTT
TRBJ1-4,-,TRBV2,-,CASKQGTRGEKLFF,TGTGCCAGCAAACAGGGTACGAGGGGTGAAAAACTGTTTTTT
TRBJ1-4,-,TRBV7-9,-,CASSPGREKLFF,TGTGCCAGCAGCCCGGGACGTGAAAAACTGTTTTTT
TRBJ1-5,TRBD1,TRBV7-2,-,CASSQTGLYQPQHF,TGTGCCAGCAGCCAGACAGGGTTGTATCAGCCCCAGCATTTT
TRBJ2-7,-,TRBV7-9,once,CASGDEQYF,TGTGCCAGCGGCGACGAGCAGTACTTC
TRBJ2-1,TRBD2,TRBV4-2,-,CASSQAASGDNEQFF,TGTGCCAGCAGCCAAGCGGCTAGCGGGGACAATGAGCAGTTCTTC
TRBJ2-5,TRBD1,TRBV2,-,CAGQGALGETQYF,TGTGCCGGACAGGGGGCGTTAGGAGAGACCCAGTACTTC
TRBJ2-5,-,TRBV30,-,CAWSDLEETQYF,TGTGCCTGGAGTGACTTAGAAGAGACCCAGTACTTC
TRBJ2-1,-,TRBV19,once,CASSITPQGYNEQFF,TGTGCCAGTAGTATAACCCCACAGGGTTACAATGAGCAGTTCTTC
TRBJ2-2,TRBD2,TRBV7-3,-,CASSSSGGSVGELFF,TGTGCCAGCAGCTCCTCGGGGGGTTCTGTCGGGGAGCTGTTTTTT
TRBJ1-4,-,TRBV4-1,-,CASSQERGQANEKLFF,TGCGCCAGCAGCCAAGAGCGGGGGCAAGCTAATGAAAAACTGTTTTTT
TRBJ2-7,-,TRBV6-6,-,CASSYSSGRYEQYF,TGTGCCAGCAGTTACTCGTCCGGCCGCTACGAGCAGTACTTC
TRBJ2-1,-,TRBV2,-,CASSEQGSSYNEQFF,TGTGCCAGCAGTGAACAGGGGAGCTCCTACAATGAGCAGTTCTTC
TRBJ1-4,-,TRBV6-6,-,CASSYSRGGWGEKLFF,TGTGCCAGCAGTTACTCGAGAGGGGGATGGGGTGAAAAACTGTTTTTT
TRBJ2-3,-,TRBV7-9,-,CASSFAGDTQYF,TGTGCCAGCAGCTTTGCCGGGGATACGCAGTATTTT
TRBJ1-2,-,TRBV28,-,CASRRSGVANYGYTF,TGTGCCAGCAGAAGATCAGGGGTAGCTAACTATGGCTACACCTTC
TRBJ2-5,-,TRBV12-5,-,CASGLEAGETQYF,TGTGCTAGTGGTCTCGAGGCGGGAGAGACCCAGTACTTC
TRBJ1-6,-,TRBV30,-,CAWSPEGRNSPLHF,TGTGCCTGGAGTCCGGAGGGGAGAAATTCACCCCTCCACTTT
TRBJ1-5,-,TRBV5-5,-,CASSLAASQPQHF,TGTGCCAGCAGCTTGGCCGCTAGTCAGCCCCAGCATTTT
TRBJ2-5,-,TRBV2,few,CASTGHQLETQYF,TGTGCCAGCACGGGACATCAATTGGAGACCCAGTACTTC
TRBJ2-7,-,TRBV7-9,-,CASSPLPLLRVSYEQYF,TGTGCCAGCAGTCCTCTTCCCCTCCTCAGGGTTTCCTACGAGCAGTACTTC
TRBJ1-2,TRBD1,TRBV19,once,CASRGTGNYGYTF,TGTGCCAGCCGAGGGACAGGGAACTATGGCTACACCTTC
TRBJ2-3,-,TRBV5-1,-,CASSSPRASTDTQYF,TGCGCCAGCAGCTCGCCCAGGGCTAGCACAGATACGCAGTATTTT
TRBJ1-1,-,TRBV10-3,-,CAIRQGNTEAFF,TGTGCCATCAGGCAGGGGAACACTGAAGCTTTCTTT
TRBJ2-7,-,TRBV27,-,CASSSWVGRIYEQYF,TGTGCCAGCAGTTCATGGGTGGGACGTATCTACGAGCAGTACTTC
TRBJ1-1,TRBD1,TRBV7-2,once,CASSLGTGLNTEAFF,TGTGCCAGCAGCTTGGGGACAGGTTTGAACACTGAAGCTTTCTTT
TRBJ1-5,-,TRBV6-5,few,CASSYSQGSNQPQHF,TGTGCCAGCAGTTACTCACAGGGTAGCAATCAGCCCCAGCATTTT
TRBJ1-1,-,TRBV2,-,CASSQGPTYSEAFF,TGTGCCAGCAGTCAGGGACCGACGTACTCTGAAGCTTTCTTT
TRBJ1-2,-,TRBV6-6,many,CASSLGQLGSYGYTF,TGTGCCAGCAGTTTAGGACAGCTGGGATCCTATGGCTACACCTTC
TRBJ2-2,-,TRBV18,-,CASSPLDTGELFF,TGTGCCAGCTCACCCCTGGACACCGGGGAGCTGTTTTTT